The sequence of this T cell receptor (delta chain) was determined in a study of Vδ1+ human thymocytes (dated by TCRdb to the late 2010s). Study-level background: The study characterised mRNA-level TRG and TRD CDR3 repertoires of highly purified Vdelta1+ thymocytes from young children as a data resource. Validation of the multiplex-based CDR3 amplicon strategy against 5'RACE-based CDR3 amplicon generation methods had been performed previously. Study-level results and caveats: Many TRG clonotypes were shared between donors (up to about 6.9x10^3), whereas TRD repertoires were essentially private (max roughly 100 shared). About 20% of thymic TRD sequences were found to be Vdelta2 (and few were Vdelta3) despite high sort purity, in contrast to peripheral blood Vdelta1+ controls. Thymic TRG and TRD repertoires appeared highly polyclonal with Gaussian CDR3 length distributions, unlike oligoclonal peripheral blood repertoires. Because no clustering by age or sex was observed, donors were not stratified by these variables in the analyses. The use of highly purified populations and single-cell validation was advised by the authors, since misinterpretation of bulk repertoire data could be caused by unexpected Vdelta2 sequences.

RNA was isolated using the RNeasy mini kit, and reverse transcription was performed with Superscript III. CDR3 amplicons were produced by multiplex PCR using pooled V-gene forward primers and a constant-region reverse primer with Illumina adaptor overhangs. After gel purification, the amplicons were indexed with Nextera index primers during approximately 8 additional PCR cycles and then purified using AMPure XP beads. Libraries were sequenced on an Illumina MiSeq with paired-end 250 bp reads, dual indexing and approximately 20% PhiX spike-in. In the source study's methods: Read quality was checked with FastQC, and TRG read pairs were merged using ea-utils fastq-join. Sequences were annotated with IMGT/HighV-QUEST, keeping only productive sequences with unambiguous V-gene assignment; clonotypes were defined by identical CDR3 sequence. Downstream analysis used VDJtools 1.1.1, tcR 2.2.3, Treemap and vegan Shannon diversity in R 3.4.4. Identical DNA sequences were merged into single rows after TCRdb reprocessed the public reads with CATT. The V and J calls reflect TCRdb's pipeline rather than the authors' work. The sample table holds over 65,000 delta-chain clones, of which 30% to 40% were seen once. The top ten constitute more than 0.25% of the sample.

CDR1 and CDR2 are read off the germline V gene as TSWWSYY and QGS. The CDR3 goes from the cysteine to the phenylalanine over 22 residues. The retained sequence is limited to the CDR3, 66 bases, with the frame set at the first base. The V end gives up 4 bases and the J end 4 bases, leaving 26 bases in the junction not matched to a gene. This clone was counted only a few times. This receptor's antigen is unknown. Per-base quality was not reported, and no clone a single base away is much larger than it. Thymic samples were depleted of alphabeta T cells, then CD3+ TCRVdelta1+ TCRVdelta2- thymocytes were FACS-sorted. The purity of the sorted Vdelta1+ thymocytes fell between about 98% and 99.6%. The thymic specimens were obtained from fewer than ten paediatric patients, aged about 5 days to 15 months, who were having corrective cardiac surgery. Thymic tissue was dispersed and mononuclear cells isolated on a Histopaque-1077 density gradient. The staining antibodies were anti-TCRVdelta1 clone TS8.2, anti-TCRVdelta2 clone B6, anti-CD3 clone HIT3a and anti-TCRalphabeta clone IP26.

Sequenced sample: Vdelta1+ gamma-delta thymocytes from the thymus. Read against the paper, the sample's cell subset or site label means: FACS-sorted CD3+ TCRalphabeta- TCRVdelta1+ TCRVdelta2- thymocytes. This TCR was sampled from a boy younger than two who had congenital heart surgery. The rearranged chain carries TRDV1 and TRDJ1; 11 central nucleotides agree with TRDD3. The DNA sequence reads TGTGCTCTTGGGGGAATGTCGTCCTACGAGTACTGGGGGATAAGGTCTCGCGATAAACTCATCTTT. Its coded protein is CALGGMSSYEYWGIRSRDKLIF.